What follows describes a single T cell receptor beta chain. The antigen it recognizes is unknown. There are no base qualities to consult, and no much larger clone falls within one base. Receptors were amplified or captured by the immunoSEQ multiplex PCR assay. This immuneACCESS table, as held by TCRdb, lists in-frame sequences with V and J called but not all clones. Of the missing ones, under half trace to an unresolved V gene in checked studies; the others have no known cause. The sample table contains about 97,000 clones; only one count was recorded for just over 90% of them. Approximately 0.8% of the sample comes from the top ten. This entry is derived from a study of T cell changes during pregnancy in multiple sclerosis (dated by TCRdb to the late 2010s). Study-wide context: The study looked at changes in the T cell repertoire across pregnancy in women with multiple sclerosis.

Sample: peripheral blood, taken in the second trimester of pregnancy. The clonotype originates from a female donor in good health, enrolled as a control in a pregnancy study.

The CDR3 in this case is CASSSGTGGEKLFF. The DNA sequence reads TGTGCCAGCAGTTCCGGGACAGGGGGCGAAAAACTGTTTTTT. The rearranged segments are TRBV6-1 and TRBJ1-4, with 12 central nucleotides matching TRBD1. CDR1 and CDR2 are drawn from the germline V gene: MNHNS, SASEGT. V has 5 bases trimmed and J has 8 bases trimmed; junction bases matching no gene number 3. Including the terminal cysteine and phenylalanine, the CDR3 comprises 14 residues. Just the 42-base CDR3 DNA is kept, in frame starting at base 1.